This T cell receptor beta chain was recovered during a study of T-cell memory formation after mild COVID-19. This clonotype appeared a few times. TCRdb re-called the 5' RACE reads with MiXCR, one entry per CDR3 protein. This table holds 350,000 to 400,000 distinct CDR3 sequences, 14% found once. The CDR3 has 14 residues. V shed 4 bases and J shed 6 bases, with 15 bases lying between them. CDR1 is SGDLS and CDR2 is YYNGEE in the germline V gene. The chain joins TRBV9 to TRBJ2-3; possibly TRBD1 for D (5 bases). Sequenced material: PBMCs or a T cell subset sorted from them (not recorded which). This TCR derives from a man aged 18-30 years who had mild COVID-19 (a few samples of this study predate the infection). Cell type and time point are not known. The CDR3 region has the DNA TGTGCCAGCAGCTTCCAGACAGCCATGGATACGCAGTATTTT. Translating it yields CASSFQTAMDTQYF.